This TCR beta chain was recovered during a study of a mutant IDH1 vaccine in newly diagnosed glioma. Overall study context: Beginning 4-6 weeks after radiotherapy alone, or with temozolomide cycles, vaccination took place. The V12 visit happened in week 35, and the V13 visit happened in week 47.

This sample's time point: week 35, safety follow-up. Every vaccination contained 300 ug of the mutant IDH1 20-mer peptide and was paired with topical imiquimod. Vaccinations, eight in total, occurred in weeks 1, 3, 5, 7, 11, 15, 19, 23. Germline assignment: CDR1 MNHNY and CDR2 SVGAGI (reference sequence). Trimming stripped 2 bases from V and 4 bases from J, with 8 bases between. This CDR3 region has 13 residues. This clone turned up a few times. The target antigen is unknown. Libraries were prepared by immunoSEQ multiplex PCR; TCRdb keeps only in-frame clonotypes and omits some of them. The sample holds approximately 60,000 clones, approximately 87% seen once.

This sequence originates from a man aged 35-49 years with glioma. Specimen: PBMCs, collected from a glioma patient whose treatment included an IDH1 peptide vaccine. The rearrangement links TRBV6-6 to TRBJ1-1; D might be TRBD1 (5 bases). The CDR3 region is CASSYSGATEAFF. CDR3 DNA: TGTGCCAGCAGTTACAGCGGGGCCACTGAAGCTTTCTTT.